The next 27 T cell receptor beta chains were all read from a single sample in a study of blood T cell repertoires in COVID-19. The assay was immunoSEQ multiplex PCR, and TCRdb's table has in-frame clones only and misses some. The table has about 150,000 clones, 65% to 90% seen once. Sequenced input: peripheral blood. The receptors stem from an older man with acute or convalescent COVID-19.

This chain links TRBV7-3 with TRBJ2-2; D remains ambiguous. Germline CDR1 SGHTA, CDR2 FQGTGA. V was pared by 1 base and J by 7 bases, with 4 bases between. This CDR3 comprises 12 residues. This CDR3 reads CASSLNLGELFF. CDR3 in DNA: TGTGCCAGCAGCTTAAATCTCGGGGAGCTGTTTTTT.

This sequence joins TRBV4-2 and TRBJ1-2; 8 bases line up with TRBD1. After removal of 2 bases from V and 0 bases from J, the junction contained 20 bases not matched to a gene. This CDR3 has 21 residues. Germline V CDR1 and CDR2: LGHNA, YNFKEQ. CDR3 nucleotides: TGTGCCAGCAGCCAAACCCGGCGGCCGGACAGGGCGGTGAGGTCTAACTATGGCTACACCTTC. Translated: CASSQTRRPDRAVRSNYGYTF.

V usage is TRBV30 and J usage is TRBJ2-7; 7 nucleotides agree with TRBD2. V gave up 4 bases and J gave up 7 bases; unmatched junction bases: 16. The length of the CDR3 is 15 residues. Germline CDR1 and CDR2: GTSNPN and SVGIG (reference sequence). The CDR3 here is CAWTRRESYLAEQYF. CDR3 sequence (DNA): TGTGCCTGGACCCGGCGGGAGTCCTACCTAGCTGAGCAGTACTTC.

This clone was counted once. This chain joins TRBV3-1 (or the pseudogene TRBV3-2) and TRBJ1-2; a weak D match, TRBD1 (5 bases). The CDR3 length is 14 residues. Per germline, CDR1 LGHDT and CDR2 YNNKEL (reference sequence). V lost 0 bases to trimming and J lost 9 bases, with 14 bases between them. The CDR3 region is CASSQDQGGVSYTF. The CDR3 DNA reads TGTGCCAGCAGCCAAGACCAGGGAGGAGTCAGCTACACCTTC.

The rearrangement links TRBV5-1 to TRBJ2-5; tentatively, D is TRBD1 (6 bases). Trimming pared 6 bases from V and 1 base from J, leaving 10 bases between. The germline V gene has CDR1 SGHRS and CDR2 YFSETQ. CDR3 length: 13 amino acids. The CDR3 DNA is TGCGCCAGCATCTCGGACAGCCAAGAGACCCAGTACTTC. It is translated as CASISDSQETQYF.

This clone was seen a few times. The chain recombines TRBV6-2 or TRBV6-3 with TRBJ1-5; 10 bases are a match to TRBD1. The V gene's germline CDR1 is MNHEY and CDR2 SVGEGT. The CDR3 is 16 amino acids. The junction had 9 bases not matched to a gene; V was cut back by 5 bases and J by 5 bases. The CDR3 here is CASSDRGPTTHQPQHF. The CDR3 nucleotides read TGTGCCAGCAGTGACAGGGGGCCAACCACACATCAGCCCCAGCATTTT.

The chain recombines TRBV6-2 or TRBV6-3 with TRBJ2-3; weak D call: TRBD2 (6 bases). V was cut by 1 base and J by 8 bases, with 16 bases left in between. The germline V gene encodes CDR1 MNHEY and CDR2 SVGEGT. There are 15 residues in the CDR3. CDR3 amino acids: CASSYYAGKGATQYF. The CDR3 bases are TGTGCCAGCAGTTACTATGCGGGAAAAGGGGCTACGCAGTATTTT.

CDR3 DNA sequence: TGTGCCAGCAGCAGGCAGACAGGCATCATGGATACGCAGTATTTT. It translates to CASSRQTGIMDTQYF. This chain links TRBV7-2 with TRBJ2-3; the D gene is possibly TRBD1 (6 bases). Germline V gene lookup returns CDR1 SGHTA and CDR2 FQGNSA. The CDR3 is 15 residues long. With 5 bases removed from V and 6 bases from J, the gap between germline ends came to 18 bases.

CDR3 loop: CASSLGEGVNYGYTF. The DNA for the CDR3 is TGCGCCAGCAGCCTGGGAGAGGGGGTGAACTATGGCTACACCTTC. V and J are TRBV5-1 and TRBJ1-2; D may be TRBD1 (6 bases). The V gene's germline CDR1 is SGHRS and CDR2 YFSETQ. V lost 4 bases, J lost 2 bases, and 15 bases lay in between. This CDR3 spans 15 amino acids.

The genes are TRBV28 and TRBJ2-7, with TRBD1 matching 10 bases. The length of the CDR3 is 14 residues. V trimming: 4 bases; J trimming: 8 bases; junction bases outside the gene matches: 8. CDR1 and CDR2 (germline): MDHEN, SYDVKM. The CDR3 is CASSSPGTGDKQYF. DNA of the CDR3: TGTGCCAGCAGTTCACCCGGGACAGGGGATAAGCAGTACTTC.

The chain combines TRBV2 with TRBJ2-5, with TRBD2 identical over 11 bases. V trimming: 2 bases; J trimming: 4 bases; junction bases outside the gene matches: 3. The germline CDR1 and CDR2 sequences are SNHLY and FYNNEI. This CDR3 is built from 15 residues. The CDR3 DNA reads as TGTGCCAGCAGTGAACGGGGGACTAGCGGAGAGACCCAGTACTTC. Translating it yields CASSERGTSGETQYF.

The V call is TRBV4-2, the J call TRBJ1-2, with unresolved D. The CDR3 contains 16 residues. The germline V and J ends were trimmed by 1 base and 8 bases, with 20 bases remaining between them. The germline V gene encodes CDR1 LGHNA and CDR2 YNFKEQ. The CDR3 nucleotides read TGTGCCAGCAGCCAAGTCCTGGACGTCGGAAGAGGGGGCTACACCTTC. Protein sequence: CASSQVLDVGRGGYTF.

J is TRBJ2-2 and V is TRBV19; 12 bases match TRBD2. CDR1 LNHDA and CDR2 SQIVND come from the germline V gene (reference sequence). CDR3 size: 18 residues. J gave up 1 base and V 4 bases, and 7 bases lay outside the gene matches. The CDR3 here is CASSSLRLAGENTGELFF. DNA of the CDR3: TGTGCCAGTAGTAGCCTTCGACTAGCGGGAGAGAACACCGGGGAGCTGTTTTTT.

The CDR3 nucleotides read TGTGCCAGCAGCTTGGGAAGGGGAAGCAATCAGCCCCAGCATTTT. Residues: CASSLGRGSNQPQHF. The rearrangement joins TRBV5-4 to TRBJ1-5; tentative D call: TRBD1 (5 bases). V was clipped by 0 bases and J by 1 base, with 8 bases between them. Germline CDR1 SGHNT, CDR2 YYREEE (reference sequence). The CDR3 length is 15 residues.

This clone has only one observation. This sequence joins TRBV5-6 and TRBJ2-1; 8 bases map to TRBD2. Germline V gives CDR1 SGHDT, CDR2 YYEEEE. There are 18 residues in the CDR3. Trimming took 4 bases from V and 5 from J; bases not matched to a gene: 17. The CDR3 nucleotides read TGTGCCAGCAGCCCCGGGACTAGGATATTAGTAATCGACAATGAGCAGTTCTTC. Translated, it gives CASSPGTRILVIDNEQFF.

The chain couples TRBV28 to TRBJ1-1, with TRBD1 identical over 9 bases. With 5 bases clipped from V and 4 bases from J, the junction kept 5 bases outside the gene matches. The CDR3 runs to 14 residues. The germline gives CDR1 MDHEN, CDR2 SYDVKM. CDR3 sequence: CASSTGGFGTEAFF. CDR3 coding DNA: TGTGCCAGCAGTACAGGGGGCTTTGGCACTGAAGCTTTCTTT. The full variable domain, its missing parts supplied by reference TRBV28 and TRBJ1-1, is DVKVTQSSRYLVKRTGEKVFLECVQDMDHENMFWYRQDPGLGLRLIYFSYDVKMKEKGDIPEGYSVSREKKERFSLILESASTNQTSMYLCASSTGGFGTEAFFGQGTRLTVV.

This chain connects TRBV27 to TRBJ2-5; D call uncertain. V gave up 1 base and J gave up 5 bases, with 8 bases separating them. The CDR3 covers 13 residues. Germline-derived CDR1 and CDR2 are MNHEY and SMNVEV (reference sequence). Written as DNA, the CDR3 is TGTGCCAGCAGTTTATTCGGTATGGAGACCCAGTACTTC. It encodes CASSLFGMETQYF.

This CDR3 is CASSWTGQYF. CDR3 DNA: TGTGCCAGCAGTTGGACAGGCCAGTACTTC. V gene TRBV7-3 combines with J gene TRBJ2-5, with 7 nucleotides matching TRBD1. Trimming removed 6 bases from V and 10 bases from J; junction bases left unmatched: 2. The germline V gene has CDR1 SGHTA and CDR2 FQGTGA. This CDR3 is 10 amino acids long.

The V gene is TRBV5-6, the J gene TRBJ1-1; 7 bases are a match to TRBD1. The germline CDR1 and CDR2 sequences are SGHDT and YYEEEE. V trimming: 2 bases; J trimming: 6 bases; junction bases outside the gene matches: 4. The CDR3 has 13 residues. CDR3 sequence reads: CASSFHRGAEAFF. The CDR3 DNA follows: TGTGCCAGCAGCTTTCACAGGGGCGCTGAAGCTTTCTTT. Together with reference TRBV5-6 and TRBJ1-1, the CDR3 gives the full variable domain: DAGVTQSPTHLIKTRGQQVTLRCSPKSGHDTVSWYQQALGQGPQFIFQYYEEEERQRGNFPDRFSGHQFPNYSSELNVNALLLGDSALYLCASSFHRGAEAFFGQGTRLTVV.

This clone occurred a few times. This chain uses TRBV30 with TRBJ1-5, with unresolved D. The CDR3 has 13 residues. The V end was cut by 3 bases, the J end by 7 bases, with 13 bases between. Germline V gene sequence: CDR1 GTSNPN, CDR2 SVGIG (reference sequence). CDR3 loop: CAWSRFRGQPQHF. The CDR3 nucleotides read TGTGCCTGGAGCAGGTTCCGGGGACAGCCCCAGCATTTT.

The chain links TRBV5-1 to TRBJ1-1; 10 positions match TRBD1. From germline, CDR1 is SGHRS and CDR2 YFSETQ. The CDR3 sequence is 14 residues long. Unmatched junction bases numbered 6, after V lost 3 bases and J lost 7 bases. The chain's CDR3 is CASSWRDRGDEAFF. Here the CDR3 DNA reads TGCGCCAGCAGCTGGCGGGACAGGGGCGATGAAGCTTTCTTT. Full variable domain (remainder filled in from reference TRBV5-1 and TRBJ1-1): KAGVTQTPRYLIKTRGQQVTLSCSPISGHRSVSWYQQTPGQGLQFLFEYFSETQRNKGNFPGRFSGRQFSNSRSEMNVSTLELGDSALYLCASSWRDRGDEAFFGQGTRLTVV.

The chain couples TRBV2 to TRBJ1-5; unclear D gene. Deletions cut 3 bases from V and 0 bases from J, with 6 bases between. From germline, CDR1 is SNHLY and CDR2 FYNNEI. This CDR3 is built from 14 residues. DNA of the CDR3: TGTGCCAGCAGTGACCGCTATAGCAATCAGCCCCAGCATTTT. It is translated as CASSDRYSNQPQHF.

The V gene is TRBV2, the J gene TRBJ2-7, with 7 bases fitting TRBD1. CDR1 and CDR2 from the germline V gene are SNHLY and FYNNEI. There are 15 residues in the CDR3. After removal of 5 bases from V and 2 bases from J, the junction contained 9 bases not matched to a gene. CDR3 nucleotides: TGTGCCAGCAGTTTTGACAGGGTTTTCACCTACGAGCAGTACTTC. This encodes CASSFDRVFTYEQYF.

This clone was counted once. This rearrangement joins TRBV15 to TRBJ2-7, with D unresolved. Trimming shortened V by 0 bases and J by 5 bases, and 11 bases separated the two germline ends. This CDR3 contains 14 residues. The germline gives CDR1 LNHNV, CDR2 YYDKDF (reference sequence). The CDR3 here is CATSRDLNEDEQYF. DNA of the CDR3: TGTGCCACCAGCAGAGATCTTAACGAGGACGAGCAGTACTTC.

The chain recombines TRBV19 with TRBJ2-4; D not resolved. CDR1 is LNHDA, CDR2 SQIVND, per germline (reference sequence). The CDR3 totals 17 residues. Trimming took off 1 base at V and 2 bases at J, with 15 bases between the two ends. CDR3 in DNA: TGTGCCAGTAGTATAGCTGCCCCCCGAGCAACCAAAAACATTCAGTACTTC. It specifies CASSIAAPRATKNIQYF.

The chain couples TRBV6-5 to TRBJ1-1; 8 bases fit TRBD1. Germline V gene sequence: CDR1 MNHEY, CDR2 SVGAGI. The junction had 7 bases not matched to a gene; V was cut back by 6 bases and J by 1 base. The length of the CDR3 is 15 residues. This CDR3 reads CASRDRAEGNTEAFF. CDR3 DNA sequence: TGTGCCAGCAGGGACAGGGCGGAGGGGAACACTGAAGCTTTCTTT.

Of note for this clone: Other DNA sequences in this specimen translate into the identical CDR3. V gene TRBV6-2 or TRBV6-3 combines with J gene TRBJ2-3; weak D call: TRBD1 (5 bases). V lost 2 bases and J 0 bases, leaving 9 bases between the germline ends. Germline CDR1 MNHEY, CDR2 SVGEGT. CDR3 size: 15 residues. The CDR3: CASSYGRQSTDTQYF. Written as DNA, the CDR3 is TGTGCCAGCAGTTACGGGCGACAGAGCACAGATACGCAGTATTTT.